This T cell receptor (beta chain) was sequenced in a study of shared clonotypes between healthy human individuals. Study-level results: The generation probabilities recorded for non-shared clonotypes fell below those of clonotypes shared by all four donors. The sharing of roughly 5% of naive CD4 clonotypes was seen across several donors.

With respect to this clone: Its antigen is still unknown.

Libraries were prepared by immunoSEQ multiplex PCR; TCRdb keeps only in-frame clonotypes and omits some of them. The table records 1,500,000 or so clones, roughly 96% of them present only once. This sequence was found in a man aged 25-40 years in good health. The sequencing sample was made of naive CD4+ T cells sorted from blood. As to subset: CD45RA+ positively selected.

Here the CDR3 reads CASLRNQVFSGNTIYF. CDR3 in DNA: TGTGCCAGCTTACGTAACCAAGTATTCTCTGGAAACACCATATATTTT. The chain employs TRBV18 and TRBJ1-3; no clear D gene. Looked up from germline, CDR1 is KGHSH and CDR2 is LQKENI. This CDR3 comprises 16 residues. Trimming pared 7 bases from V and 0 bases from J, leaving 16 bases between.